The TCR beta chain under discussion was sequenced for a study of blood T cell repertoires in COVID-19 (TCRdb year 2020). Context from the whole study: Collaborator samples came from the United States, Italy and Spain and covered acute and convalescent phases of COVID-19. The material from the prospective study consisted of cDNA or gDNA derived from T cells, B-cell-depleted T cells, or PBMCs. Deeply sampled blood TCRbeta repertoires from subjects exposed to, actively infected with, or recovered from COVID-19 were included in the dataset. The repertoires were made available in a free public database intended to serve as a resource for research on the immune response to SARS-CoV-2. The samples were drawn from two sources: the first 160 participants of the ongoing ImmuneRACE study, and 1,254 subjects contributed by 6 global collaborators. Sample metadata almost always included a de-identified subject ID, COVID-19 status, age in years and sex. Where HLA class I and class II types were available, the types were taken from metadata supplied by the sample provider, not from assay-based typing. Overall study results and their limits: The quantity of clinical and demographic metadata differed by source and by participant and was supplied without curation.

From the cysteine up to the phenylalanine, the CDR3 has a length of 13 residues. CDR3 DNA is the only sequence kept; it has 39 bases, read in frame from the first base. The CDR1 and CDR2 encoded by the germline V gene are MDHEN and SYDVKM. V drops 2 bases and J drops 3 bases, leaving 7 bases in between. To note about this clone: Which antigen it targets is not known. No base-level quality is on record; no much larger clone is a single base apart.

TCRbeta CDR3 regions were amplified from genomic DNA by means of the immunoSEQ Assay, a bias-controlled multiplex PCR. The paper's processing steps were these. The number of nucleated cells in each sample was estimated from the amplification of reference gene primers within the assay. To quantify the absolute abundance of each unique TCRbeta CDR3 rearrangement, sequence reads were collapsed and filtered. Productive Simpson clonality was computed per sample as the square root of Simpson's diversity index over productive rearrangements. The table was pulled from immuneACCESS by TCRdb, which kept in-frame rearrangements only. Such tables lose some clones; where checked, under half of the loss comes from unresolved V genes, and the rest has no known cause. V and J calls and clone size are given by that table; D and trimming were obtained from the DNA. The sample yields 210,000 or so clones; 84% were counted once. The top ten hold around 21% of the sample.

Collaborating institutions collected whole blood in K2EDTA tubes following their own protocols. For TCRbeta analysis, collaborators shipped samples as frozen whole blood, isolated PBMCs, or DNA extracted from either of those sample types. The sequence was collected from a human donor in a cohort sampled during active COVID-19. The chain uses TRBV28 and TRBJ1-1, with the D gene uncertain. The sample taken for sequencing was peripheral blood. The CDR3 region reads CASSLPGYTEAFF. The DNA sequence reads TGTGCCAGCAGTTTACCCGGGTACACTGAAGCTTTCTTT.